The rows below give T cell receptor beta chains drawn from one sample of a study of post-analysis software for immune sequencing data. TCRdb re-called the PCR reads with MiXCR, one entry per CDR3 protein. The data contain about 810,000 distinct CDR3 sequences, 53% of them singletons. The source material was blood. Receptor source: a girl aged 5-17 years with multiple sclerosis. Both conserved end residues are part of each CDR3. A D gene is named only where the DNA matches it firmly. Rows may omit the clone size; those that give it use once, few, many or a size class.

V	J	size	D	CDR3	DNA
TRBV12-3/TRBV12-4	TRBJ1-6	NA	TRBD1	CASKDSGGGNSPLHF	TGTGCCAGCAAGGACTCAGGGGGTGGTAATTCACCCCTCCACTTT
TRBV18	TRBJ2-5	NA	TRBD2	CASSPVPSGGRQYF	TGTGCCAGCTCACCGGTTCCTAGCGGGGGCCGACAGTACTTC
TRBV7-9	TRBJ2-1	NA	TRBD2	CASNRLGRTSGGYNEQFF	TGTGCCAGCAACCGATTGGGGAGGACTAGCGGGGGTTACAATGAGCAGTTCTTC
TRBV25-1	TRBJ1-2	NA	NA	CASSEYGRGNGYTF	TGTGCCAGCAGTGAATATGGGCGGGGAAACGGCTACACCTTC
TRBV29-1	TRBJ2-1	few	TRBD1	CSADQGASGNEQFF	TGCAGCGCCGACCAGGGGGCTAGTGGCAATGAGCAGTTCTTC
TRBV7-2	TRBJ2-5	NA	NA	CASSLSMAPYF	TGTGCCAGCAGCCTCAGTATGGCACCGTACTTC
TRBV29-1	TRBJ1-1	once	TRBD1	CSVGTGANTEAFF	TGCAGCGTTGGGACAGGGGCGAACACTGAAGCTTTCTTT
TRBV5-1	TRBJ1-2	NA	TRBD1	CASSEGALDYGYTF	TGCGCCAGCTCTGAGGGGGCGCTGGACTATGGCTACACCTTC
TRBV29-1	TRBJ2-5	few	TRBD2	CSAVGEGFETQYF	TGCAGCGCTGTCGGGGAGGGATTTGAGACCCAGTACTTC
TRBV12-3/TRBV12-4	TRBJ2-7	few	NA	CASGPSEGRNEQYF	TGTGCCAGCGGACCATCGGAGGGCCGAAACGAGCAGTACTTC
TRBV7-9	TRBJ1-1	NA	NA	CASSRNRGNAAFF	TGTGCCAGCAGCCGAAATCGGGGAAATGCAGCTTTCTTT
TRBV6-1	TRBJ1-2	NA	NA	CASSEASLKVRSGYGYTF	TGTGCCAGCAGTGAAGCGTCGTTGAAGGTCAGGTCGGGCTATGGCTACACCTTC